A single sample gave rise to the 32 T cell receptor beta chains below, sequenced in a study of spatial heterogeneity in lung cancer. As to time point: sample taken at primary tumor resection. Unsorted whole RNA samples from tumor, nontumor lung or frozen PBMC were sequenced. Each CDR3 protein is one row after TCRdb ran MiXCR on the 5' RACE reads. Of about 44,000 distinct CDR3 sequences listed, roughly 13% are singletons. The sample in question was PBMCs, obtained at surgery. These receptors all come from a male donor with early-stage non-small cell lung cancer.

This clonotype was counted many times. V is TRBV15 and J is TRBJ1-2; a possible D gene is TRBD1 (6 bases). The V end was cut by 3 bases, the J end by 5 bases, with 13 bases between. CDR1 and CDR2 (germline): LNHNV, YYDKDF (reference sequence). The CDR3 totals 14 residues. CDR3 DNA sequence: TGTGCCACCAGCAGGGACAGAGGGAGGTATGGCTACACCTTC. As protein: CATSRDRGRYGYTF.

In this sample, this clonotype turned up many times. The rearrangement links TRBV20-1 to TRBJ2-7; 13 positions match TRBD2. The CDR3 spans 18 residues. V lost 5 bases, J lost 2 bases, and 15 bases stayed unmatched. From germline, CDR1 is DFQATT and CDR2 SNEGSKA (reference sequence). CDR3 loop: CSACPWVGLAGLTYEQYF. The CDR3 bases are TGCAGTGCTTGCCCGTGGGTGGGACTAGCGGGACTGACCTACGAGCAGTACTTC.

The V gene is TRBV28, the J gene TRBJ2-1; D remains ambiguous. V lost 8 bases, J lost 0 bases, and 14 bases lay in between. The germline V gene encodes CDR1 MDHEN and CDR2 SYDVKM. The CDR3 consists of 15 residues. DNA for the CDR3: TGTGCCAGCCTCTCCGCCCGACTCTCCTACAATGAGCAGTTCTTC. This gives the protein CASLSARLSYNEQFF.

The chain has TRBV27 and TRBJ1-5, with unresolved D. This CDR3 is built from 14 residues. V lost 1 base and J 3 bases, leaving 7 bases between the germline ends. CDR1 and CDR2 from the germline V gene are MNHEY and SMNVEV (reference sequence). CDR3 coding DNA: TGTGCCAGCAGTTTATACACGTCCAATCAGCCCCAGCATTTT. This gives the protein CASSLYTSNQPQHF.

This clonotype was picked up a small number of times. The chain recombines TRBV5-6 with TRBJ2-3, with 7 bases that match TRBD2. The CDR3 consists of 16 residues. V was clipped by 6 bases and J by 2 bases; unmatched bases: 12. Germline V gene sequence: CDR1 SGHDT, CDR2 YYEEEE. The CDR3 protein is CASTLGGGGPTDTQYF. The DNA for the CDR3 is TGTGCCAGCACCCTGGGGGGGGGAGGCCCCACAGATACGCAGTATTTT.

This clonotype has a handful of counts. This sequence joins TRBV7-2 and TRBJ2-3, with TRBD2 matching over 7 bases. V shed 4 bases and J 2 bases; nucleotides not matched to a gene: 9. The V gene's germline CDR1 is SGHTA and CDR2 FQGNSA. The CDR3 has 16 amino acids. CDR3 sequence reads: CASSSRSGAITDTQYF. The CDR3 DNA reads as TGTGCCAGCAGCTCCCGAAGCGGGGCGATCACAGATACGCAGTATTTT.

The chain joins TRBV12-3 or TRBV12-4 to TRBJ2-5; D is perhaps TRBD1 or TRBD2 (5 bases each). The CDR3 loop spans 16 amino acids. The V and J ends lost 6 bases and 6 bases respectively, with 23 bases between them. The CDR3 DNA reads as TGTGCCAGCAGCCCGGGGCGAGCTGACCGGGTAAAGACCCAGTACTTC. Its translation: CASSPGRADRVKTQYF.

In its sample, this clonotype was seen many times. The J gene is TRBJ1-1, the V gene TRBV3-1; a weak D match, TRBD1 (5 bases). The ends were cut back, 1 base at V and 11 bases at J, with 11 bases in the middle. The germline V gene has CDR1 LGHDT and CDR2 YNNKEL (reference sequence). The CDR3 contains 12 residues. The CDR3 reads CASSQAAGPAFF. In DNA, the CDR3 is TGTGCCAGCAGCCAAGCGGCAGGGCCGGCTTTCTTT. The full variable domain, with the rest looked up from reference TRBV3-1 and TRBJ1-1, is DTAVSQTPKYLVTQMGNDKSIKCEQNLGHDTMYWYKQDSKKFLKIMFSYNNKELIINETVPNRFSPKSPDKAHLNLHINSLELGDSAVYFCASSQAAGPAFFGQGTRLTVV.

V is TRBV5-4 and J is TRBJ2-3, with 11 bases identical to TRBD1. There are 15 residues in the CDR3. Germline loops: CDR1 SGHNT, CDR2 YYREEE (reference sequence). V lost 0 bases and J lost 3; bases outside the gene matches: 0. CDR3 loop: CASSLGDRGTDTQYF. CDR3 in DNA: TGTGCCAGCAGCTTGGGGGACAGGGGGACAGATACGCAGTATTTT.

This clonotype was recorded many times. The chain uses TRBV7-3 and TRBJ2-1, with D possibly TRBD1 on 5 matching bases. CDR3 length: 15 residues. V lost 2 bases to trimming and J lost 2 bases, with 10 bases between them. Germline CDR1 SGHTA, CDR2 FQGTGA. The CDR3 DNA sequence: TGTGCCAGCAGCTTAGGGCCAGGGACCTACAATGAGCAGTTCTTC. Its protein is CASSLGPGTYNEQFF.

This chain uses TRBV12-3 or TRBV12-4 with TRBJ2-3; D may be TRBD1 (5 bases). The CDR3 is made up of 15 amino acids. V was pared by 6 bases and J by 2 bases, with 15 bases between. CDR3 nucleotide sequence: TGTGCCAGCAGAACAACAGGTCCCTACACAGATACGCAGTATTTT. Protein sequence: CASRTTGPYTDTQYF.

J is TRBJ2-7 and V is TRBV5-6, with D perhaps TRBD1 or TRBD2 (5 bases each). CDR1 is SGHDT and CDR2 is YYEEEE in the germline V gene. Deletions cut 0 bases from V and 3 bases from J, with 19 bases between. The CDR3 consists of 17 residues. The CDR3 coding sequence is TGTGCCAGCAGCTTGGGGATCTCGGGACCTCCCCGCTACGAGCAGTACTTC. Protein: CASSLGISGPPRYEQYF.

This clonotype was recorded many times. The chain carries TRBV10-3 and TRBJ2-3, with D uncertain. Germline V gives CDR1 ENHRY, CDR2 SYGVKD. V was shortened by 6 bases and J by 5 bases, with 3 bases between the two germline ends. The CDR3 covers 10 residues. The CDR3 sequence: CAIRGDTQYF. In nucleotides, the CDR3 is TGTGCCATCAGGGGAGATACGCAGTATTTT.

As regards this clonotype: Its ends do not fully match the called genes, so a read error is possible. The J gene is TRBJ2-3, the V gene TRBV5-8; either TRBD1 or TRBD2 may supply D (5 bases each). Per the germline V gene, CDR1 is SGHTS and CDR2 is YDEGEE. The CDR3 is 16 amino acids. The DNA for the CDR3 is TGTGCCAACAGCTTTGGGACCCCAATCCGGACAGATACGCAGTATTTT. Its protein product is CANSFGTPIRTDTQYF.

This clonotype was seen many times. V gene TRBV12-3 or TRBV12-4 combines with J gene TRBJ2-7; no definite D call. Trimming shortened V by 3 bases and J by 2 bases, and 11 bases separated the two germline ends. This CDR3 is built from 14 residues. The CDR3 nucleotides read TGTGCCAGCAGTTTCCCGGATGGGACCTACGAGCAGTACTTC. Translating it yields CASSFPDGTYEQYF.

The chain employs TRBV28 and TRBJ2-7; a possible D gene is TRBD2 (5 bases). V was shortened by 1 base and J by 1 base, with 17 bases between the two germline ends. Germline V gene lookup returns CDR1 MDHEN and CDR2 SYDVKM. The CDR3 is made up of 17 amino acids. In DNA form, the CDR3 reads TGTGCCAGCAGTTTATTTGGAAGAGGGCAGGAGTCCTACGAGCAGTACTTC. Its protein is CASSLFGRGQESYEQYF. Filled out from reference TRBV28 and TRBJ2-7, the complete variable domain reads DVKVTQSSRYLVKRTGEKVFLECVQDMDHENMFWYRQDPGLGLRLIYFSYDVKMKEKGDIPEGYSVSREKKERFSLILESASTNQTSMYLCASSLFGRGQESYEQYFGPGTRLTVT.

This clonotype was seen repeatedly, ten times or more. This CDR3 is CASSLRIGLETQYF. CDR3 sequence (DNA): TGTGCCAGCAGCTTAAGAATAGGATTAGAGACCCAGTACTTC. This chain uses TRBV7-8 with TRBJ2-5; D is undetermined. Looked up from germline, CDR1 is SGHVS and CDR2 is FQNEAQ. This CDR3 is 14 amino acids long. The germline V and J ends were trimmed by 2 bases and 4 bases, with 11 bases remaining between them.

The CDR3 spells CASSLMGQGNTEAFF. CDR3 nucleotides: TGTGCCAGCAGCTTAATGGGACAGGGGAACACTGAAGCTTTCTTT. The chain carries TRBV7-8 and TRBJ1-1, with 9 bases that match TRBD1. CDR3 length: 15 residues. J gave up 1 base and V 2 bases, and 2 bases lay outside the gene matches. Germline CDR1 SGHVS, CDR2 FQNEAQ.

This chain joins TRBV27 and TRBJ2-3, with TRBD2 as a possible D gene (6 bases). Trimming stripped 5 bases from V and 10 bases from J, with 22 bases between. Germline assignment: CDR1 MNHEY and CDR2 SMNVEV (reference sequence). The CDR3 contains 15 residues. For the CDR3, the DNA is TGTGCCAGCAGTCCATCCCCCCGCCCTGGGGAGGCGCAGTATTTT. Its translation is CASSPSPRPGEAQYF.

The chain joins TRBV6-5 to TRBJ2-7; the match to TRBD1 covers 8 bases. Looked up from germline, CDR1 is MNHEY and CDR2 is SVGAGI. Trimming cost V 0 bases and J 2 bases; bases outside gene matches: 3. This CDR3 region has 15 residues. The CDR3: CASSYSGTGPYEQYF. CDR3 coding DNA: TGTGCCAGCAGTTACTCAGGGACAGGCCCCTACGAGCAGTACTTC.

The rearrangement joins TRBV7-2 to TRBJ2-7; 8 positions agree with TRBD1. The CDR3 runs to 14 residues. J lost 2 bases, V lost 5 bases, and 5 bases had no gene match. The germline V gene has CDR1 SGHTA and CDR2 FQGNSA. CDR3 sequence: CASSPRTGTYEQYF. The CDR3 coding sequence is TGTGCCAGCAGCCCGAGGACAGGGACCTACGAGCAGTACTTC. Full variable domain (missing parts from reference TRBV7-2 and TRBJ2-7): GAGVSQSPSNKVTEKGKDVELRCDPISGHTALYWYRQSLGQGLEFLIYFQGNSAPDKSGLPSDRFSAERTGGSVSTLTIQRTQQEDSAVYLCASSPRTGTYEQYFGPGTRLTVT.

This clonotype occurred many times. This rearrangement joins TRBV5-1 to TRBJ2-3; D not resolved. The CDR3 has 14 residues. The V end was cut by 4 bases, the J end by 2 bases, with 11 bases between. Germline CDR1 and CDR2: SGHRS and YFSETQ. The CDR3 sequence is CASSLVPFTDTQYF. The CDR3 bases are TGCGCCAGCAGCCTCGTCCCTTTCACAGATACGCAGTATTTT.

This clonotype has just a few counts. This chain links TRBV5-1 with TRBJ1-1; 8 nucleotides line up with TRBD1. In germline, CDR1 is SGHRS, CDR2 YFSETQ. The CDR3 is 17 residues long. Trimming removed 4 bases from V and 4 bases from J; junction bases left unmatched: 15. The CDR3 is CASSPGQGWGTGTEAFF. CDR3 DNA sequence: TGCGCCAGCAGCCCAGGACAGGGCTGGGGGACGGGCACTGAAGCTTTCTTT.

This clonotype was seen a handful of times. This chain links TRBV20-1 with TRBJ2-3, with a possible D match to TRBD1 (6 bases). Germline V gives CDR1 DFQATT, CDR2 SNEGSKA (reference sequence). V dropped 3 bases and J dropped 1 base, with 17 bases sitting between them. The CDR3 has 16 amino acids. In DNA form, the CDR3 reads TGCAGTGCTAGCCTCGCCCGTGGGGGCGGCACAGATACGCAGTATTTT. It specifies CSASLARGGGTDTQYF.

The rearrangement uses TRBV5-1 and TRBJ2-2, with D perhaps matching TRBD1 (5 bases). V lost 5 bases and J 1 base, leaving 9 bases between the germline ends. Germline lookup yields CDR1 SGHRS and CDR2 YFSETQ. CDR3 size: 14 residues. The DNA for the CDR3 is TGCGCCAGCAGGGACAATGTGAACACCGGGGAGCTGTTTTTT. Translation gives CASRDNVNTGELFF.

This chain uses TRBV28 with TRBJ2-7; D is tentatively TRBD1 or TRBD2 (6 bases each). With 8 bases removed from V and 0 bases from J, the gap between germline ends came to 14 bases. Germline CDR1 is MDHEN and CDR2 is SYDVKM. This CDR3 is built from 14 residues. The chain's CDR3 is CASGGRGRSYEQYF. The CDR3 DNA reads as TGTGCCAGCGGGGGGCGCGGGCGCTCCTACGAGCAGTACTTC.

The sample holds a few counts of this clonotype. The rearrangement joins TRBV9 to TRBJ1-5; tentative D call: TRBD1 (5 bases). Trimming took 4 bases from V and 5 from J, leaving 13 bases between them. CDR1 is SGDLS and CDR2 is YYNGEE in the germline V gene. The CDR3 totals 14 residues. CDR3 nucleotides: TGTGCCAGCAGCAGAGGGGCAGATGATCAGCCCCAGCATTTT. Residues: CASSRGADDQPQHF.

A few counts support this clonotype. The chain links TRBV6-6 to TRBJ1-1; D remains ambiguous. Germline CDR1 MNHNY, CDR2 SVGAGI (reference sequence). This CDR3 is 17 amino acids long. V lost 4 bases, J lost 3 bases, and 21 bases lay in between. CDR3 residues: CASSSRLARGLDTEAFF. As DNA, the CDR3 is TGTGCCAGCAGTTCCCGCTTGGCTAGAGGGTTAGACACTGAAGCTTTCTTT.

The chain joins TRBV5-5 to TRBJ2-7, with D possibly being TRBD2 (6 bases). The CDR3 runs 19 residues. Germline assignment: CDR1 SGHKS and CDR2 YYEKEE (reference sequence). The V and J ends lost 3 bases and 4 bases respectively, with 29 bases between them. The CDR3 DNA sequence: TGTGCCAGCAGCTCATGGAGGGTGGGTTCTCGGTGGAGTGCTTACGAGCAGTACTTC. This sequence encodes CASSSWRVGSRWSAYEQYF. Using reference TRBV5-5 and TRBJ2-7 for the parts outside the CDR3, the full variable domain is DAGVTQSPTHLIKTRGQQVTLRCSPISGHKSVSWYQQVLGQGPQFIFQYYEKEERGRGNFPDRFSARQFPNYSSELNVNALLLGDSALYLCASSSWRVGSRWSAYEQYFGPGTRLTVT.

This clonotype has at least ten counts. V and J are TRBV7-8 and TRBJ2-4; D remains unclear. The V end was cut by 1 base, the J end by 9 bases, with 10 bases between. Germline CDR1 and CDR2: SGHVS and FQNEAQ. This CDR3 contains 13 residues. For the CDR3, the DNA is TGTGCCAGCAGCTTAGAAATCTTGGGCATTCAGTACTTC. It is translated as CASSLEILGIQYF.

This clonotype was seen many times. This chain uses TRBV19 with TRBJ2-7; TRBD2 matches at 10 bases. V lost 7 bases to trimming and J lost 1 base; unmatched junction nucleotides: 10. The CDR3 consists of 16 residues. Germline CDR1 reads LNHDA; CDR2 reads SQIVND (reference sequence). DNA for the CDR3: TGTGCCAGTACCATTTCCGGGACTAGCGATTCCTACGAGCAGTACTTC. Its translation: CASTISGTSDSYEQYF.

This clonotype was seen only a few times. The chain combines TRBV20-1 with TRBJ2-5; D possibly corresponds to TRBD1 (5 bases). The V gene lost 5 bases and the J gene lost 4 bases, with 8 bases spanning the gap. The CDR3 contains 11 residues. CDR1 and CDR2 from the germline V gene are DFQATT and SNEGSKA (reference sequence). CDR3 amino acids: CSALTGETQYF. The CDR3 DNA reads as TGCAGTGCTCTAACAGGAGAGACCCAGTACTTC.